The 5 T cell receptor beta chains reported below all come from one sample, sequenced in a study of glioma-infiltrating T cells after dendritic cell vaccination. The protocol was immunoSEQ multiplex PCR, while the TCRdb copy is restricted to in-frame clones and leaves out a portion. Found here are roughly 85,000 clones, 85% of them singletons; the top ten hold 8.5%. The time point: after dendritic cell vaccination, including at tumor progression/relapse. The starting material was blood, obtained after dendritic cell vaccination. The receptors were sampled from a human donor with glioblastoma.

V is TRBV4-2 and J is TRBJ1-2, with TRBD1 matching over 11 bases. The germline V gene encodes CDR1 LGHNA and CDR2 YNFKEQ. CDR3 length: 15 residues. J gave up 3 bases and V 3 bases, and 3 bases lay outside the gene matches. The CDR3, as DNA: TGTGCCAGCAGCCAGGTGGGACAGGGGGACTATGGCTACACCTTC. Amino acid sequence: CASSQVGQGDYGYTF.

CDR3 in amino acids: CASSVGSAAVLGDTQYF. The CDR3 nucleotides read TGTGCCAGCAGCGTAGGGTCAGCGGCTGTCTTGGGGGATACGCAGTATTTT. J is TRBJ2-3 and V is TRBV9; a weak D match, TRBD2 (5 bases). Trimming shortened V by 0 bases and J by 6 bases, and 20 bases separated the two germline ends. This CDR3 is built from 17 residues. Germline CDR1 is SGDLS and CDR2 is YYNGEE.

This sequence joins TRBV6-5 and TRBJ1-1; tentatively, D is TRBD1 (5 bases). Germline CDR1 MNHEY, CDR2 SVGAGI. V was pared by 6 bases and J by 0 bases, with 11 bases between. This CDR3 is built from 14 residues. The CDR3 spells CASRMGTLNTEAFF. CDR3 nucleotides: TGTGCCAGCAGAATGGGGACTTTGAACACTGAAGCTTTCTTT.

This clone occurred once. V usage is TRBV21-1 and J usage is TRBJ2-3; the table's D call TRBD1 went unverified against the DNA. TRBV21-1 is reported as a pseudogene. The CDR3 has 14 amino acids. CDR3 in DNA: TGTGCCAGCATAACCGGACAGGGCACAGATACGCAGTATTTT. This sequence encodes CASITGQGTDTQYF.

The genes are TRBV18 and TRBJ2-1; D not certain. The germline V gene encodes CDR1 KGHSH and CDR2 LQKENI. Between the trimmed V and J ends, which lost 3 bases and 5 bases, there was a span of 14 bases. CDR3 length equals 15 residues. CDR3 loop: CASSPQAANNNEQFF. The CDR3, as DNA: TGTGCCAGCTCACCCCAGGCTGCAAATAACAATGAGCAGTTCTTC.